This T cell receptor beta chain was observed in a study of blood T cell repertoires in COVID-19. Study information: COVID-19 samples, acute and convalescent, were from the United States, Italy and Spain.

Two negative PCRs, clearance, or symptom resolution had been documented for recovered Cohort 3 donors. Study processing details: Counts of nucleated cells, estimated from reference gene primer amplification, were obtained. Profiled with immunoSEQ multiplex PCR; TCRdb holds only in-frame clones, not every one. V, J and clone size reflect that table, while D and trimming were determined from the DNA. The table has roughly 190,000 clones, around 89% seen once. Germline V gives CDR1 MGHDK, CDR2 SYGVNS. The germline V and J ends were trimmed by 8 bases and 4 bases, with 15 bases remaining between them. The CDR3 sequence is 13 residues long.

The TCR sequence derives from a woman younger than 35 who had recovered from COVID-19. The chain combines TRBV25-1 with TRBJ2-7, with TRBD1 as a possible D gene (5 bases). Material: PBMCs or T cells enriched from blood (not recorded which). The CDR3 DNA reads TGTGCCAGCGGCTTGGGGCCTGGGTACGAGCAGTACTTC. It encodes CASGLGPGYEQYF.